Below are 8 T cell receptor beta chains sequenced from a single sample in a study of blood T cell repertoires in COVID-19. The method was immunoSEQ multiplex PCR; TCRdb's version includes in-frame clones alone and lacks a portion of them. Among approximately 69,000 clones, over 80% were seen once, and the ten largest hold roughly an eighth. Sample: peripheral blood. The receptor set was obtained from an elderly woman with acute or convalescent COVID-19.

V and J are TRBV19 and TRBJ1-3; D ambiguous. The V and J ends lost 10 bases and 0 bases respectively, with 19 bases between them. CDR1 is LNHDA and CDR2 is SQIVND in the germline V gene (reference sequence). The CDR3 sequence is 16 residues long. CDR3 DNA: TGTGCCACTGCAGTACGATCTTCCATCTCTGGAAACACCATATATTTT. Protein: CATAVRSSISGNTIYF.

The chain employs TRBV27 and TRBJ2-7; a possible D gene is TRBD2 (5 bases). V lost 6 bases to trimming and J lost 5 bases, with 14 bases between them. CDR1 is MNHEY and CDR2 is SMNVEV in the germline V gene (reference sequence). The CDR3 loop spans 13 amino acids. The CDR3: CASSPTRRNEQYF. CDR3 in DNA: TGTGCCAGCAGCCCGACACGGAGGAACGAGCAGTACTTC.

The CDR3 spells CAWGTSQETQYF. In DNA, the CDR3 is TGTGCCTGGGGGACATCGCAAGAGACCCAGTACTTC. This sequence joins TRBV30 and TRBJ2-5; possible D gene TRBD1, 6 bases. V was cut by 5 bases and J by 2 bases, with 9 bases left in between. CDR3 length: 12 amino acids. CDR1 GTSNPN and CDR2 SVGIG come from the germline V gene (reference sequence). Looking up the rest from reference TRBV30 and TRBJ2-5 gives the full variable domain: SQTIHQWPATLVQPVGSPLSLECTVEGTSNPNLYWYRQAAGRGLQLLFYSVGIGQISSEVPQNLSASRPQDRQFILSSKKLLLSDSGFYLCAWGTSQETQYFGPGTRLLVL.

The gene calls are TRBV15 and TRBJ2-5; TRBD2 might be the D (6 bases). Trimming left V 1 base short and J 7 bases short, with 22 bases between. Germline CDR1 is LNHNV and CDR2 is YYDKDF (reference sequence). The CDR3 sequence is 17 residues long. CDR3 protein: CATSRGGRTGGWGTQYF. The CDR3 coding sequence is TGTGCCACCAGCAGAGGGGGACGGACCGGAGGGTGGGGGACCCAGTACTTC.

The V gene is TRBV19, the J gene TRBJ2-2; 7 bases map to TRBD1. The CDR3 extends over 15 amino acids. Germline V gene lookup returns CDR1 LNHDA and CDR2 SQIVND (reference sequence). V lost 5 bases to trimming and J lost 7 bases; unmatched junction nucleotides: 10. The CDR3 region has the DNA TGTGCCAGTAGTTTCCACAGGGGTCGAAGCGGGGAGCTGTTTTTT. Amino acid sequence: CASSFHRGRSGELFF.

The chain employs TRBV19 and TRBJ1-4; D is possibly TRBD1 (5 bases). Deletions cut 5 bases from V and 8 bases from J, with 15 bases between. The germline V gene has CDR1 LNHDA and CDR2 SQIVND (reference sequence). The CDR3 length is 14 residues. The CDR3 region has the DNA TGTGCCAGTAGTCGGCAGGGTTCTCGGGAAAAACTGTTTTTT. Encoded protein: CASSRQGSREKLFF.

The chain uses TRBV6-4 and TRBJ1-2; a possible D gene is TRBD1 (6 bases). CDR1 and CDR2 (germline): MRHNA, SNTAGT. V lost 5 bases and J lost 2, with 15 bases in between. The CDR3 is 15 residues long. This CDR3 is CASSQGGGANYGYTF. The CDR3 nucleotides are TGTGCCAGCAGTCAAGGGGGGGGCGCGAACTATGGCTACACCTTC.

The CDR3 here is CASGLASTDTQYF. The DNA for the CDR3 is TGTGCCAGCGGGCTAGCGAGCACAGATACGCAGTATTTT. The gene calls are TRBV6-5 and TRBJ2-3; the D gene is possibly TRBD2 (6 bases). Germline V gene lookup returns CDR1 MNHEY and CDR2 SVGAGI. V lost 8 bases and J lost 0, with 9 bases in between. This CDR3 contains 13 residues.